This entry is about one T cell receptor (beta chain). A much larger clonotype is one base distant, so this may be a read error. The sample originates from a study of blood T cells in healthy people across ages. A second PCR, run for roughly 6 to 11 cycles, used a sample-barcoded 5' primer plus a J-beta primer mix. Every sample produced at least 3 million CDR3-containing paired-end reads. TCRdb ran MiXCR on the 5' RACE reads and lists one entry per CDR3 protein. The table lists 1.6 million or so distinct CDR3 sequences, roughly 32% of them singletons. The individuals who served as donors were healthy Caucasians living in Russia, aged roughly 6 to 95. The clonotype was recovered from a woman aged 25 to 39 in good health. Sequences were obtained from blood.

In DNA form, the CDR3 reads TGTGCCAGCAGTGCTCCCGACAGGAGGTTCACCTACGAGCAGTACTTC. Translating it yields CASSAPDRRFTYEQYF. V gene TRBV6-1 combines with J gene TRBJ2-7; tentatively, D is TRBD1 (6 bases). Germline V lookup: CDR1 MNHNS, CDR2 SASEGT. This CDR3 has 16 residues. V gave up 4 bases and J gave up 2 bases, with 18 bases separating them.